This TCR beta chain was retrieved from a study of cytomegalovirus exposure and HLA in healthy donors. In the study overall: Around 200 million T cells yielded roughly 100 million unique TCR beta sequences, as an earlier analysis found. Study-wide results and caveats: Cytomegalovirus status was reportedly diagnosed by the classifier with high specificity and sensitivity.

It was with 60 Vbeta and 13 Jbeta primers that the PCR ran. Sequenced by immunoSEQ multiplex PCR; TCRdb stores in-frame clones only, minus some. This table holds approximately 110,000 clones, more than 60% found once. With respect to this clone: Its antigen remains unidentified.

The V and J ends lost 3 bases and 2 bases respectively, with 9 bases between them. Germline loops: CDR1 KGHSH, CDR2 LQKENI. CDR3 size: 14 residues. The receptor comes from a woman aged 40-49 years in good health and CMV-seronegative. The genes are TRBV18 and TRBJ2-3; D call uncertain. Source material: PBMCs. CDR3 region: CASSPVRNTDTQYF. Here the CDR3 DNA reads TGTGCCAGCTCACCGGTCAGAAACACAGATACGCAGTATTTT.